Listed below are T cell receptor beta chains from one sample, sequenced in a study of shared clonotypes between healthy human individuals. Produced via immunoSEQ multiplex PCR; TCRdb's table is partial and in-frame only. The table has about 680,000 clones, roughly nine tenths seen once; the top ten hold about 24%. Sequenced sample: naive CD8+ T cells sorted from blood. These receptors were collected from a young man in good health. Both conserved end residues are part of each CDR3. D genes are given only for firm matches. Rows may omit the clone size; those that give it use once, few, many or a size class.

v_gene,d_gene,abundance,j_gene,CDR3aa,CDR3nt
TRBV9,NA,NA,TRBJ2-6,CASSVKVSGANVLTF,TGTGCCAGCAGCGTAAAGGTCTCTGGGGCCAACGTCCTGACTTTC
TRBV29-1,NA,NA,TRBJ2-2,CSVEERGRELFF,TGCAGCGTTGAAGAACGGGGCCGGGAGCTGTTTTTT
TRBV11-1,TRBD1,once,TRBJ2-7,CASRPGQGDEQYF,TGTGCCAGCAGACCGGGACAGGGTGACGAGCAGTACTTC
TRBV28,TRBD1,NA,TRBJ1-5,CASSFLGQVKPQHF,TGTGCCAGCAGTTTCTTGGGACAGGTAAAGCCCCAGCATTTT
TRBV15,NA,NA,TRBJ1-1,CATSRAGGNTEAFF,TGTGCCACCAGCAGAGCGGGCGGGAACACTGAAGCTTTCTTT
TRBV6-1,NA,NA,TRBJ1-3,CASGGRAGNTIYF,TGTGCCAGTGGGGGCAGGGCTGGAAACACCATATATTTT
TRBV29-1,TRBD1,NA,TRBJ2-7,CSVEDRGYEQYF,TGCAGCGTTGAGGACAGGGGATACGAGCAGTACTTC
TRBV19,NA,NA,TRBJ2-3,CASSISPTGRRTDTQYF,TGTGCCAGTAGTATTTCGCCAACAGGGAGAAGAACAGATACGCAGTATTTT
TRBV19,NA,NA,TRBJ2-3,CASRGIGGAITDTQYF,TGTGCCAGTAGGGGAATTGGGGGAGCCATCACAGATACGCAGTATTTT
TRBV6-1,NA,NA,TRBJ1-4,CASSGTPATNEKLFF,TGTGCCAGCAGTGGAACACCTGCAACTAATGAAAAACTGTTTTTT
TRBV2,NA,once,TRBJ1-4,CASSPGALLTQNEKLFF,TGTGCCAGCAGCCCCGGGGCCCTTCTGACCCAAAATGAAAAACTGTTTTTT
TRBV7-3,NA,NA,TRBJ2-1,CASSLEGGNEQFF,TGTGCCAGCAGCTTAGAAGGGGGAAATGAGCAGTTCTTC
TRBV14,TRBD1,NA,TRBJ2-5,CASSQGRQGAEETQYF,TGTGCCAGCAGCCAAGGGAGACAGGGAGCGGAGGAGACCCAGTACTTC
TRBV11-2,NA,NA,TRBJ2-2,CASSSGRAGTGELFF,TGTGCCAGCAGCTCCGGGAGAGCGGGCACCGGGGAGCTGTTTTTT
TRBV4-1,TRBD2,NA,TRBJ2-7,CASSQTSGTTYEQYF,TGCGCCAGCAGCCAGACTAGCGGGACTACCTACGAGCAGTACTTC
TRBV18,NA,NA,TRBJ2-7,CASSPPDSYEQYF,TGTGCCAGCTCACCACCGGACAGTTACGAGCAGTACTTC
TRBV6-4,NA,many,TRBJ2-2,CASSDGPGSGELFF,TGTGCCAGCAGTGACGGGCCAGGCAGCGGGGAGCTGTTTTTT
TRBV29-1,NA,NA,TRBJ2-1,CSVEKEGGSEQFF,TGCAGCGTTGAAAAGGAGGGTGGGAGTGAGCAGTTCTTC
TRBV5-6,NA,once,TRBJ2-2,CASSFSDGELFF,TGTGCCAGCAGCTTCTCGGACGGGGAGCTGTTTTTT
TRBV27,NA,NA,TRBJ2-1,CASSLGRGWEQFF,TGTGCCAGCAGTTTAGGGAGGGGGTGGGAGCAGTTCTTC
TRBV29-1,TRBD2,NA,TRBJ2-7,CSVEGPSGRAYEQYF,TGCAGCGTTGAAGGCCCTAGCGGGAGGGCGTACGAGCAGTACTTC
TRBV11-2,NA,NA,TRBJ1-2,CASSLDVFDPGKSNYGYTF,TGTGCCAGCAGCTTAGATGTTTTTGATCCGGGAAAGTCCAACTATGGCTACACCTTC
TRBV9,TRBD2,NA,TRBJ2-2,CASSDGLAGGNTGELFF,TGTGCCAGCAGCGACGGACTAGCGGGAGGGAACACCGGGGAGCTGTTTTTT
TRBV5-4,TRBD2,once,TRBJ2-2,CASSLSSGSVENTGELFF,TGTGCCAGCAGCTTGAGTAGCGGGAGTGTTGAGAACACCGGGGAGCTGTTTTTT
TRBV5-1,TRBD2,NA,TRBJ2-1,CASSLGLAGSSYNEQFF,TGCGCCAGCAGCTTGGGACTAGCGGGATCCTCCTACAATGAGCAGTTCTTC
TRBV7-6,NA,NA,TRBJ2-1,CASSLGGGSYNEQFF,TGTGCCAGCAGCTTAGGTGGGGGCTCCTACAATGAGCAGTTCTTC
TRBV9,NA,NA,TRBJ1-1,CASSVEGGLATEAFF,TGTGCCAGCAGCGTAGAGGGGGGGCTAGCGACTGAAGCTTTCTTT
TRBV5-6,TRBD1,NA,TRBJ2-5,CASSLGTAGTQYF,TGTGCCAGCAGCTTAGGGACAGCTGGGACCCAGTACTTC